A single sample gave rise to the 12 T cell receptor beta chains below, sequenced in a study of beta chain features in type 1 diabetes. The study's findings and limits: Shortening that was moderate but significant affected the TCRB CDR3s of Type 1 diabetes patients in all four CD4+ subsets.

Expressed TCRB transcripts were sequenced because the isolated RNA had all been reverse transcribed beforehand. Assay: immunoSEQ multiplex PCR; the TCRdb copy retains only in-frame clones and omits some. Of 150,000 to 200,000 clones in the sample, about 7.8% were seen once. These receptors lack a known antigen. What was sequenced was central memory CD4+ T cells from blood. The source is a woman aged 40 to 50 with type 1 diabetes.

This clone was counted a few times. This sequence joins TRBV6-5 and TRBJ2-1; 7 positions match TRBD2. The CDR3 has 15 amino acids. Germline values: CDR1 MNHEY, CDR2 SVGAGI. The V and J ends lost 4 bases and 5 bases, in that order; junction bases with no gene match: 8. The CDR3 sequence is CASSSSSGSNNEQFF. CDR3 bases: TGTGCCAGCAGTTCTTCTAGCGGATCCAACAATGAGCAGTTCTTC.

The rearrangement joins TRBV4-2 to TRBJ2-1; 8 nucleotides align to TRBD1. In germline, CDR1 is LGHNA, CDR2 YNFKEQ. Losses at the gene ends were 3 bases for V and 7 bases for J; bases not matched to a gene: 11. The CDR3 has 16 residues. CDR3: CASSQSGTGDLNEQFF. CDR3 DNA: TGTGCCAGCAGCCAGTCCGGGACAGGAGATCTTAATGAGCAGTTCTTC.

This clone was detected only a few times. The rearrangement links TRBV29-1 to TRBJ2-5; tentative D call: TRBD1 (5 bases). The germline CDR1 and CDR2 sequences are SQVTM and ANQGSEA. The CDR3 runs to 13 residues. V was pared by 1 base and J by 5 bases, with 11 bases between. The DNA for the CDR3 is TGCAGCGTTGAAGGCCAGGGCACCGAGACCCAGTACTTC. Translated: CSVEGQGTETQYF.

This chain connects TRBV2 to TRBJ1-5; no clear D. V was cut by 9 bases and J by 4 bases, with 10 bases left in between. The CDR3 runs to 12 residues. Germline values: CDR1 SNHLY, CDR2 FYNNEI. CDR3 sequence (DNA): TGTGCCAGTCGGAGACTTAATCAGCCCCAGCATTTT. Translating it yields CASRRLNQPQHF.

The chain is built from TRBV5-4 and TRBJ2-3; no clear D gene. This CDR3 is 14 amino acids long. V was clipped by 4 bases and J by 4 bases, with 13 bases between them. Germline CDR1 reads SGHNT; CDR2 reads YYREEE (reference sequence). Written as DNA, the CDR3 is TGTGCCAGCAGCCAAGATACCGCGGCAGATACGCAGTATTTT. It codes for CASSQDTAADTQYF.

The J gene is TRBJ1-2, the V gene TRBV6-5; maybe TRBD1 (5 bases). The V gene lost 4 bases and the J gene lost 4 bases, with 16 bases spanning the gap. Germline assignment: CDR1 MNHEY and CDR2 SVGAGI. The CDR3 sequence is 15 residues long. The CDR3 is CASSSWRGGSYGYTF. As DNA, the CDR3 is TGTGCCAGCAGTTCGTGGCGGGGGGGATCCTATGGCTACACCTTC.

The genes are TRBV19 and TRBJ1-5; D gene ambiguous. The CDR3 runs to 12 residues. Per the germline V gene, CDR1 is LNHDA and CDR2 is SQIVND (reference sequence). Trimming shortened V by 5 bases and J by 4 bases, and 6 bases separated the two germline ends. The CDR3 region has the DNA TGTGCCAGTAGTTTTAGTAATCAGCCCCAGCATTTT. It translates to CASSFSNQPQHF.

This clone showed up just a few times. This sequence joins TRBV4-3 and TRBJ1-3; D might be TRBD1 (6 bases). The CDR3 consists of 17 residues. Germline V gene sequence: CDR1 LGHNA, CDR2 YSLEER. Trimming left V 0 bases short and J 0 bases short, with 12 bases between. CDR3 in DNA: TGCGCCAGCAGCCAAGATAGCGCCAGGGGCTCTGGAAACACCATATATTTT. Amino acid sequence: CASSQDSARGSGNTIYF.

A few counts support this clone. The chain uses TRBV29-1 and TRBJ2-4, with 11 bases matching TRBD2. Germline CDR1 reads SQVTM; CDR2 reads ANQGSEA. V trimming: 4 bases; J trimming: 1 base; junction bases outside the gene matches: 6. The CDR3 contains 16 residues. The chain's CDR3 is CSVALSSGRAKNIQYF. CDR3 DNA sequence: TGCAGCGTTGCCCTTTCTAGCGGGAGGGCCAAAAACATTCAGTACTTC.

In this sample, this clone turned up many times. This chain joins TRBV9 and TRBJ1-4; 8 positions agree with TRBD1. The length of the CDR3 is 15 residues. Germline V gene lookup returns CDR1 SGDLS and CDR2 YYNGEE. V lost 3 bases, J lost 3 bases, and 4 bases stayed unmatched. CDR3 region: CASSGGTGANEKLFF. The CDR3 nucleotides read TGTGCCAGCAGCGGGGGGACAGGTGCTAATGAAAAACTGTTTTTT.

In its sample, this clone was seen many times. Other DNA sequences in this sample translate to the same CDR3. The rearrangement links TRBV7-8 to TRBJ1-1; 8 bases agree with TRBD1. The CDR3 is 16 amino acids. Losses at the gene ends were 0 bases for V and 4 bases for J; bases not matched to a gene: 7. The germline V gene has CDR1 SGHVS and CDR2 FQNEAQ. For the CDR3, the DNA is TGTGCCAGCAGCTTAGCAGACAGGGGATTGGGCACTGAAGCTTTCTTT. This gives the protein CASSLADRGLGTEAFF.

This clone was seen a few times. This chain joins TRBV28 and TRBJ1-1; D is undetermined. V was pared by 8 bases and J by 0 bases, with 7 bases between. CDR1 is MDHEN and CDR2 is SYDVKM in the germline V gene. CDR3 length: 12 residues. This CDR3 reads CASGGLNTEAFF. The CDR3 nucleotides are TGTGCCAGCGGAGGTCTGAACACTGAAGCTTTCTTT. The variable domain in full, completed from reference TRBV28 and TRBJ1-1, reads DVKVTQSSRYLVKRTGEKVFLECVQDMDHENMFWYRQDPGLGLRLIYFSYDVKMKEKGDIPEGYSVSREKKERFSLILESASTNQTSMYLCASGGLNTEAFFGQGTRLTVV.